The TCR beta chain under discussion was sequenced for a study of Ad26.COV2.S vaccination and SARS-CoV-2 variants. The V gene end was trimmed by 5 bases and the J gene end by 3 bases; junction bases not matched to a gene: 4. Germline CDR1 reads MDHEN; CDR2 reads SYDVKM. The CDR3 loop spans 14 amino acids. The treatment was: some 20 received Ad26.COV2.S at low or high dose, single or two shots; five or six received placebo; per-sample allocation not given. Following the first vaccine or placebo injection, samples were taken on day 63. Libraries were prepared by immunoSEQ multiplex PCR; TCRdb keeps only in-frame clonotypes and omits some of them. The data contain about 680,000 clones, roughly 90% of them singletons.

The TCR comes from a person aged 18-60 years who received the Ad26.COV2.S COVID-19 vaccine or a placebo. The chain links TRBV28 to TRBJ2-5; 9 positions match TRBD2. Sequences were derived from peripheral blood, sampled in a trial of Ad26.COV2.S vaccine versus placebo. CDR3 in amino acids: CASSPTSGKETQYF. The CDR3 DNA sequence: TGTGCCAGCAGTCCGACTAGCGGAAAAGAGACCCAGTACTTC.